A single sample is the source of the 26 T cell receptor beta chains below, sequenced in a study of read filtering for tumor transcriptome and immune sequencing. Molecular barcoded adaptors covering alpha/delta and beta/gamma chains were used on 400 to 450 ng RNA. TCRdb recomputed calls from the reads with MiXCR, one row per CDR3 protein. The data hold 39,000 or so distinct CDR3 sequences, with 10% to 15% observed a single time. Sequencing was carried out using a population of CD138-negative cells sorted from bone marrow. The receptors stem from a donor aged 40 or older with multiple myeloma.

The chain employs TRBV7-2 and TRBJ2-7; D tentatively reads TRBD1 or TRBD2 (6 bases each). The V end lost 5 bases, the J end lost 3 bases, and 17 bases lay between the germline ends. The germline CDR1 and CDR2 sequences are SGHTA and FQGNSA. This CDR3 has 15 amino acids. The CDR3 region is CASSLRGGLDYEQYF. CDR3 DNA: TGTGCCAGCAGCCTCAGAGGGGGGCTGGACTACGAGCAGTACTTC.

This clonotype was recorded at least ten times. V usage is TRBV7-8 and J usage is TRBJ1-5; possible D gene TRBD1, 5 bases. This CDR3 region has 15 residues. Germline values: CDR1 SGHVS, CDR2 FQNEAQ. Trimming pared 0 bases from V and 3 bases from J, leaving 9 bases between. DNA of the CDR3: TGTGCCAGCAGCTTAGCCGGGGCCTACAATCAGCCCCAGCATTTT. Translation: CASSLAGAYNQPQHF.

At least ten counts were recorded for this clonotype. The chain has TRBV28 and TRBJ2-7; D not certain. This CDR3 spans 15 amino acids. Trimming removed 3 bases at V and 6 bases at J, with 18 bases between. Per germline, CDR1 MDHEN and CDR2 SYDVKM. DNA of the CDR3: TGTGCCAGCAGTTTTGTCGACCCTCGGATCCCCGAGCAGTACTTC. It codes for CASSFVDPRIPEQYF.

The chain links TRBV11-2 to TRBJ2-2; 9 bases map to TRBD2. Unmatched junction bases numbered 15, after V lost 5 bases and J lost 8 bases. Germline lookup yields CDR1 SGHAT and CDR2 FQNNGV. This CDR3 is built from 17 residues. The CDR3 is CASSHHLAGVGGGELFF. Here the CDR3 DNA reads TGTGCCAGCAGCCACCACTTAGCGGGAGTAGGAGGGGGGGAGCTGTTTTTT.

This clonotype was observed many times. As DNA, the CDR3 is TGTGCCAGCAGTTTCAGGAAAGTCCTTTCCTACGAGCAGTACTTC. Translating gives CASSFRKVLSYEQYF. This rearrangement joins TRBV28 to TRBJ2-7; D is unresolved. V lost 3 bases, J lost 1 base, and 13 bases lay in between. Germline V gene lookup returns CDR1 MDHEN and CDR2 SYDVKM. This CDR3 is built from 15 residues.

This clonotype showed up many times. This chain joins TRBV14 and TRBJ2-7; 10 bases map to TRBD2. With V trimmed by 3 bases and J by 2 bases, 4 bases remained unmatched. CDR3 size: 15 residues. Germline V gene sequence: CDR1 SGHDN, CDR2 FVKESK. The CDR3 DNA sequence: TGTGCCAGCAGCCATCGGCTAGCGGGGGCCTACGAGCAGTACTTC. Its protein product is CASSHRLAGAYEQYF. The whole variable domain, filled in from reference TRBV14 and TRBJ2-7, reads EAGVTQFPSHSVIEKGQTVTLRCDPISGHDNLYWYRRVMGKEIKFLLHFVKESKQDESGMPNNRFLAERTGGTYSTLKVQPAELEDSGVYFCASSHRLAGAYEQYFGPGTRLTVT.

This clonotype was picked up many times. CDR3 in amino acids: CASSYRGQGDQPQHF. Here the CDR3 DNA reads TGTGCCAGCAGTTACCGTGGGCAGGGAGATCAGCCCCAGCATTTT. V is TRBV6-2 or TRBV6-3 and J is TRBJ1-5; D possibly corresponds to TRBD1 (5 bases). The CDR3 sequence is 15 residues long. The germline V and J ends were trimmed by 2 bases and 5 bases, with 13 bases remaining between them. Germline lookup yields CDR1 MNHEY and CDR2 SVGEGT.

This clonotype has at least ten counts. The rearrangement uses TRBV7-9 and TRBJ2-5, with 8 bases lining up with TRBD1. Losses at the gene ends were 6 bases for V and 5 bases for J; bases not matched to a gene: 8. Germline CDR1 and CDR2: SEHNR and FQNEAQ (reference sequence). This CDR3 contains 14 residues. CDR3: CASSPGGAWETQYF. The CDR3 bases are TGTGCCAGCAGTCCAGGGGGCGCCTGGGAGACCCAGTACTTC.

In this sample, this clonotype turned up many times. The chain is built from TRBV21-1 and TRBJ2-5. TRBV21-1 is a pseudogene locus. There are 14 residues in the CDR3. The CDR3 bases are TGTGCCAGGAACAACCAACCGTATGTGGAGACCCAGTACTTC. Its protein is CARNNQPYVETQYF.

The gene calls are TRBV18 and TRBJ2-5, with a tentative D call TRBD1 (5 bases). Germline lookup yields CDR1 KGHSH and CDR2 LQKENI. V was trimmed by 3 bases and J by 2 bases, leaving 7 bases between them. This CDR3 comprises 13 residues. DNA for the CDR3: TGTGCCAGCTCACCGAGACAGCAAGAGACCCAGTACTTC. It translates to CASSPRQQETQYF. The complete variable domain, with remaining parts taken from reference TRBV18 and TRBJ2-5, reads NAGVMQNPRHLVRRRGQEARLRCSPMKGHSHVYWYRQLPEEGLKFMVYLQKENIIDESGMPKERFSAEFPKEGPSILRIQQVVRGDSAAYFCASSPRQQETQYFGPGTRLLVL.

This clonotype has at least ten counts. This sequence joins TRBV2 and TRBJ2-7, with 7 bases fitting TRBD1. The V gene's germline CDR1 is SNHLY and CDR2 FYNNEI. Germline trimming cut 6 bases from V and 7 bases from J; bases unmatched to any gene: 6. This CDR3 spans 12 amino acids. The CDR3: CASSQGQREQYF. DNA for the CDR3: TGTGCCAGCAGCCAGGGACAGCGAGAGCAGTACTTC.

This clonotype has a count of ten or more. The chain has TRBV28 and TRBJ2-3, with a possible D match to TRBD2 (5 bases). Germline CDR1 and CDR2: MDHEN and SYDVKM. The CDR3 contains 13 residues. The V end lost 10 bases, the J end lost 2 bases, and 13 bases lay between the germline ends. The CDR3 DNA reads as TGTGCCACCCATGGCGGACTCACAGATACGCAGTATTTT. This gives the protein CATHGGLTDTQYF.

This clonotype was found many times. J is TRBJ2-4 and V is TRBV6-5; 7 positions match TRBD2. Trimming cost V 8 bases and J 0 bases; bases outside gene matches: 10. The length of the CDR3 is 16 residues. In germline, CDR1 is MNHEY, CDR2 SVGAGI. The CDR3 nucleotides are TGTGCCAGCGCTGTCCTAGCGGACCTAGCCAAAAACATTCAGTACTTC. Its protein product is CASAVLADLAKNIQYF.

This clonotype was found many times. CDR3 in DNA: TGCAGCGTTGAAACAGCGGACTCCTACGAGCAGTACTTC. Translating it yields CSVETADSYEQYF. The rearrangement joins TRBV29-1 to TRBJ2-7; weak D call: TRBD2 (5 bases). V was shortened by 2 bases and J by 0 bases, with 8 bases between the two germline ends. CDR1 and CDR2 (germline): SQVTM, ANQGSEA. CDR3 size: 13 residues.

The table lists this clonotype with many counts. The rearrangement links TRBV28 to TRBJ2-1; the match to TRBD1 covers 9 bases. Germline V gene data show CDR1 as MDHEN and CDR2 as SYDVKM. Trimming cost V 11 bases and J 8 bases; bases outside gene matches: 10. CDR3 size: 13 residues. The CDR3, as DNA: TGTGCCCATGGAGGACAGGGGTTCGATGAGCAGTTCTTC. Translated: CAHGGQGFDEQFF.

This clonotype has ten or more counts. This rearrangement joins TRBV7-8 to TRBJ2-3, with D perhaps TRBD2 (6 bases). The CDR3 has 15 amino acids. Trimming took 3 bases from V and 8 from J, leaving 18 bases between them. Germline V gene lookup returns CDR1 SGHVS and CDR2 FQNEAQ. The CDR3 sequence: CASSLRDLRSGTQYF. The CDR3 nucleotides are TGTGCCAGCAGCTTGAGGGACTTACGGAGTGGTACGCAGTATTTT. The full variable domain, rest sourced from reference TRBV7-8 and TRBJ2-3, is GAGVSQSPRYKVAKRGQDVALRCDPISGHVSLFWYQQALGQGPEFLTYFQNEAQLDKSGLPSDRFFAERPEGSVSTLKIQRTQQEDSAVYLCASSLRDLRSGTQYFGPGTRLTVL.

This clonotype has ten or more counts. The rearrangement links TRBV20-1 to TRBJ1-5; D call uncertain. CDR3 length: 15 amino acids. The V end was cut by 3 bases, the J end by 4 bases, with 16 bases between. The germline V gene has CDR1 DFQATT and CDR2 SNEGSKA (reference sequence). The CDR3 loop is CSASLSHVANQPQHF. The DNA for the CDR3 is TGCAGTGCTAGTCTCAGTCACGTCGCGAATCAGCCCCAGCATTTT.

This clonotype appeared many times. The chain links TRBV5-1 to TRBJ2-1, with unresolved D. CDR3 size: 14 residues. Germline V CDR1 and CDR2: SGHRS, YFSETQ. V lost 0 bases to trimming and J lost 6 bases, with 10 bases between them. DNA of the CDR3: TGCGCCAGCAGCTTGGGTGCAGCCCCCAATGAGCAGTTCTTC. Its protein is CASSLGAAPNEQFF.

This clonotype was seen repeatedly, ten times or more. V is TRBV11-2 and J is TRBJ2-2; TRBD1 matches at 11 bases. The CDR3 covers 16 residues. Germline trimming cut 6 bases from V and 4 bases from J; bases unmatched to any gene: 7. Germline CDR1 and CDR2: SGHAT and FQNNGV. The CDR3 reads CASSRGTGGFTGELFF. The CDR3 DNA is TGTGCCAGCAGTCGCGGGACAGGGGGTTTCACCGGGGAGCTGTTTTTT.

This clonotype showed up many times. The chain has TRBV7-9 and TRBJ1-1; a possible D gene is TRBD1 (6 bases). The CDR3 sequence is 15 residues long. CDR1 SEHNR and CDR2 FQNEAQ come from the germline V gene (reference sequence). Trimming removed 4 bases from V and 2 bases from J, with 14 bases in between. The CDR3 region is CASSWGGASNTEAFF. The DNA of the CDR3 is TGTGCCAGCAGCTGGGGGGGGGCCTCAAACACTGAAGCTTTCTTT.

Comments on this clonotype: An end of the junction does not agree with germline; a read error may underlie this. V and J are TRBV28 and TRBJ2-7, with 10 bases matching TRBD1. This CDR3 has 17 amino acids. Germline V gene data show CDR1 as MDHEN and CDR2 as SYDVKM. This CDR3 reads CVSSSGTGVVYPYEQYF. The CDR3, as DNA: TGTGTCAGCAGCTCCGGGACAGGGGTGGTTTACCCCTACGAGCAGTACTTC.

To note about this clonotype: No conserved phenylalanine or tryptophan is present at the end of the CDR3, so a read error is the likely explanation. The DNA is left out, because the CDR3 cannot be placed on it with certainty; the CDR3 is given as TCRdb lists it. The V gene is TRBV12-3 or TRBV12-4, the J gene TRBJ1-1. A total of 12 residues make up the CDR3, ends included. The CDR3 is CASSFVETEAFL.

In its sample, this clonotype was seen a few times. With a much larger clone just one base away, this may be a read error. The chain links TRBV5-1 to TRBJ2-1, with unresolved D. CDR1 is SGHRS, CDR2 YFSETQ, per germline. The CDR3 totals 15 residues. CDR3 DNA sequence: TGCGCCAGCAGCTTGGTTGGAAGCTCCTACAATGGGCAGTTCTTC. Its translation is CASSLVGSSYNGQFF.

At least ten counts were recorded for this clonotype. This chain uses TRBV7-9 with TRBJ1-1; perhaps TRBD1 as D (6 bases). The length of the CDR3 is 14 residues. V was clipped by 5 bases and J by 5 bases, with 15 bases between them. Germline CDR1 SEHNR, CDR2 FQNEAQ (reference sequence). The DNA of the CDR3 is TGTGCCAGCAGCGCTACCACAGGGCCGACTGAAGCTTTCTTT. Protein sequence: CASSATTGPTEAFF.

This clonotype was counted at least ten times. V is TRBV11-2 and J is TRBJ1-2; tentatively, D is TRBD1 (6 bases). This CDR3 contains 14 residues. The V gene's germline CDR1 is SGHAT and CDR2 FQNNGV. Trimming pared 5 bases from V and 4 bases from J, leaving 14 bases between. The CDR3 here is CASSPGAEAYGYTF. The CDR3 coding sequence is TGTGCCAGCAGCCCAGGGGCCGAAGCCTATGGCTACACCTTC.

This chain uses TRBV5-5 with TRBJ2-7; D not resolved. Trimming removed 1 base from V and 3 bases from J, with 8 bases in between. The CDR3 has 13 residues. Germline CDR1 reads SGHKS; CDR2 reads YYEKEE (reference sequence). CDR3 sequence reads: CASSLYINYEQYF. The CDR3 DNA reads TGTGCCAGCAGCTTGTATATTAACTACGAGCAGTACTTC.